The clone carrying this TCR beta chain has a count of ten or more. As yet, its antigen is unknown. TCRdb re-analysed the RACE reads in MiXCR, keeping a single row per CDR3 protein. The table has about 380,000 distinct CDR3 sequences, roughly 4.6% seen once; the top ten hold around 2.6%. This CDR3 has 15 amino acids. Germline V gene data show CDR1 as MGHDK and CDR2 as SYGVNS. V lost 6 bases and J lost 5, with 18 bases in between. Time point denoted: pre-sensitization, week 0. The sample's treatment: therapeutic diphenylcyclopropenone sensitization with weekly scalp DPC. Sequencing started from total RNA isolated from unfractionated whole blood. This record comes from a study of human T cells and chemical hapten exposure. As for the study in general: Donors were sensitized with 2% DPC on the upper inner arm. Patients received weekly diphenylcyclopropenone doses to the scalp throughout the approximately 24-week study.

Study-level findings and limits: While controls formed fewer of them, expanded TCRs formed significantly more large CDR3 similarity clusters.

J is TRBJ2-3 and V is TRBV25-1, with D possibly being TRBD1 (5 bases). This receptor was identified in a woman aged 50 to 65 with alopecia areata. Some clones in this sample may be carry-over from other donors' samples. Here the sequenced sample was whole blood, taken in connection with sensitization to the hapten diphenylcyclopropenone (DPC). Written as DNA, the CDR3 is TGTGCCAGCAGCCCCCTCCTGACAGCAGGAGATACGCAGTATTTT. As protein: CASSPLLTAGDTQYF.